The 9 T cell receptor beta chains below come from one sample, sequenced in a study of cytomegalovirus exposure and HLA in healthy donors. The primer mix had 60 Vbeta and 13 Jbeta primers. Clones were read by immunoSEQ multiplex PCR, and TCRdb kept only the in-frame ones, dropping some. The data hold approximately 120,000 clones, with around 80% observed a single time. Sequenced input: PBMCs. The receptors here all came from a woman between 50 and 59 years old in good health and CMV-seropositive.

The chain joins TRBV21-1 to TRBJ2-7; the table calls TRBD2, which could not be checked here. TRBV21-1 is a pseudogene segment. The CDR3 consists of 15 residues. Written as DNA, the CDR3 is TGTGCCCACAGGGGACTAGCGGTTCCCCGAAAGCAGCAGTACTTC. As protein: CAHRGLAVPRKQQYF.

The rearrangement uses TRBV4-3 and TRBJ2-1, with 13 bases matching TRBD2. Unmatched junction bases numbered 5, after V lost 0 bases and J lost 15 bases. The CDR3 totals 14 residues. Germline V CDR1 and CDR2: LGHNA, YSLEER. The CDR3 nucleotides are TGCGCCAGCAGCCAAGAACTAGCGGGGGGGCGGCGGTTCTTC. Protein: CASSQELAGGRRFF.

The CDR3 reads CASSWDRSIEAFF. CDR3 bases: TGTGCCAGCAGCTGGGACAGGTCCATTGAAGCTTTCTTT. This rearrangement joins TRBV5-6 to TRBJ1-1; 8 nucleotides match TRBD1. Germline V gene sequence: CDR1 SGHDT, CDR2 YYEEEE. This CDR3 contains 13 residues. V shed 3 bases and J 7 bases; nucleotides not matched to a gene: 5.

This clone has a handful of counts. The chain carries TRBV19 and TRBJ2-2, with D perhaps TRBD1 (6 bases). Germline values: CDR1 LNHDA, CDR2 SQIVND (reference sequence). V dropped 7 bases and J dropped 6 bases, with 15 bases sitting between them. This CDR3 is built from 14 residues. The CDR3 loop is CASTQTGFSGELFF. The CDR3 bases are TGTGCCAGTACCCAAACAGGGTTCTCCGGGGAGCTGTTTTTT.

This clone was observed a handful of times. The chain carries TRBV15 and TRBJ2-3, with D possibly being TRBD1 (5 bases). The CDR3 loop spans 16 amino acids. Germline CDR1 LNHNV, CDR2 YYDKDF (reference sequence). Between the trimmed V and J ends, which lost 3 bases and 1 base, there was a span of 14 bases. CDR3 sequence (DNA): TGTGCCACCAGCAGGGGGCGCCTTACCCGCACAGATACGCAGTATTTT. It encodes CATSRGRLTRTDTQYF.

J is TRBJ2-5 and V is TRBV29-1; 9 bases are shared with TRBD1. The J call may be incorrect, as the DNA end agrees better with TRBJ2-7. The CDR3 sequence is 12 residues long. Germline lookup yields CDR1 SQVTM and CDR2 ANQGSEA. CDR3: CSVRDREVEQYF. The DNA of the CDR3 is TGCAGCGTTCGGGACAGGGAAGTCGAGCAGTACTTC.

This sequence joins TRBV4-1 and TRBJ2-7, with TRBD2 matching 11 bases. This CDR3 comprises 15 residues. CDR1 is MGHRA, CDR2 YSYEKL, per germline. After removal of 2 bases from V and 3 bases from J, the junction contained 3 bases not matched to a gene. Here the CDR3 reads CASSQSGTSGYEQYF. The CDR3 nucleotides are TGCGCCAGCAGCCAATCCGGGACTAGCGGCTACGAGCAGTACTTC.

This clone showed up just a few times. The junction departs from germline at one end; a sequencing error may be responsible. The chain recombines TRBV5-4 with TRBJ2-1, with TRBD2 identical over 13 bases. CDR3 length: 13 amino acids. CDR1 and CDR2 (germline): SGHNT, YYREEE (reference sequence). The CDR3 DNA reads TGTGCCAGCAGCCTCCCGACTAGCGGGGGGTCGATCTTC. Protein product: CASSLPTSGGSIF.

This sequence joins TRBV15 and TRBJ2-1; TRBD2 matches 7 bases. The V gene's germline CDR1 is LNHNV and CDR2 YYDKDF (reference sequence). The CDR3 consists of 14 residues. V lost 3 bases and J lost 9; bases outside the gene matches: 8. The CDR3 sequence: CATSSAGVRFEQFF. In nucleotides, the CDR3 is TGTGCCACCAGCAGCGCGGGAGTTCGTTTTGAGCAGTTCTTC.